This T cell receptor (beta chain) came from a study of identical twins. Study-wide results and caveats: Models, which agreed with sharing between unrelated individuals, nonetheless underestimated the out-of-frame TCR alpha sharing seen in monozygotic twins.

As for this clonotype: Its matching antigen is unknown.

TCRdb called the 5' RACE reads again in MiXCR, with one record for every CDR3 protein. The table lists a few hundred thousand distinct CDR3 sequences, 9.6% of them singletons. This sample also belongs to another study, concerning yellow fever vaccine responses in identical twins.

The TCR sequence derives from a woman under 30 in good health. The sequencing sample was made of PBMCs.

CDR3 in DNA: TGTGCCAGCAGTTACGGGACAGGGCGACTTAACACTGAAGCTTTCTTT. It specifies CASSYGTGRLNTEAFF. V gene TRBV6-2 or TRBV6-3 combines with J gene TRBJ1-1; 9 bases align to TRBD1. V was clipped by 2 bases and J by 2 bases; unmatched bases: 6. CDR1 is MNHEY and CDR2 is SVGEGT in the germline V gene. The CDR3 has 16 amino acids.